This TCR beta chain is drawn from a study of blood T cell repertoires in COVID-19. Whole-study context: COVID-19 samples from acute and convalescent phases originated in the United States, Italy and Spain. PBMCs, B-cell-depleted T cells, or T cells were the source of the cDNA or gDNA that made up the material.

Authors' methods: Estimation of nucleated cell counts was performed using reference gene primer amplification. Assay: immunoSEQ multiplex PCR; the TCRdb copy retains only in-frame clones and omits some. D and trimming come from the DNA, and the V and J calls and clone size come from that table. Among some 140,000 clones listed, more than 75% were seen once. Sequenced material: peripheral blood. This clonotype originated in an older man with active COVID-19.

CDR3 residues: CASSQSRGGSTEAFF. The CDR3 nucleotides are TGTGCCAGCAGCCAAAGCAGGGGCGGGAGCACTGAAGCTTTCTTT. V usage is TRBV3-1 (or the pseudogene TRBV3-2) and J usage is TRBJ1-1; TRBD1 might be the D (6 bases). The CDR3 loop spans 15 amino acids. Looked up from germline, CDR1 is LGHDT and CDR2 is YNNKEL (reference sequence). The germline V and J ends were trimmed by 2 bases and 4 bases, with 14 bases remaining between them.